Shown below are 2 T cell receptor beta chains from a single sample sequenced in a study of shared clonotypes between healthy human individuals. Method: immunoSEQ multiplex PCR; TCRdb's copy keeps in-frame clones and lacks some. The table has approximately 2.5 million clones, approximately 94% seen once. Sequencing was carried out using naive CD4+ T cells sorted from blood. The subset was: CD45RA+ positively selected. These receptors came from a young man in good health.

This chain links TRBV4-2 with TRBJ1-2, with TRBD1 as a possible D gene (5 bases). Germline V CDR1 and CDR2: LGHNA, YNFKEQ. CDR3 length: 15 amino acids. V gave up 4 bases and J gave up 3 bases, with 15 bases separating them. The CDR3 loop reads CASSLGLPGDYGYTF. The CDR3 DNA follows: TGTGCCAGCAGCCTCGGACTGCCGGGGGACTATGGCTACACCTTC.

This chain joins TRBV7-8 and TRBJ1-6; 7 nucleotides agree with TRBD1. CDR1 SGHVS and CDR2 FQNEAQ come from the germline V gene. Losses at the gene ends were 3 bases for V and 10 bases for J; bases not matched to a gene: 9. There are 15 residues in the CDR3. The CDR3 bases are TGTGCCAGCAGCTTTCTGACAGGGCAGGAATCACCCCTCCACTTT. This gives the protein CASSFLTGQESPLHF.